This TCR beta chain originates from a study of cytomegalovirus exposure and HLA in healthy donors. Findings and limits, study-wide: It was in a later analysis that TCR association rates were seen to vary by HLA locus, highest for DRB1 and lowest for HLA-C. Roughly uniform depth of sequencing across donors was assumed in presence/absence analyses.

Per the germline V gene, CDR1 is MNHEY and CDR2 is SMNVEV (reference sequence). The CDR3 runs to 15 residues. V lost 5 bases and J 6 bases, leaving 16 bases between the germline ends. On this clone: Its antigen is unknown.

Both 60 Vbeta primers and 13 Jbeta primers went into the PCR. The method was immunoSEQ multiplex PCR; TCRdb's version includes in-frame clones alone and lacks a portion of them. The sample lists roughly 180,000 clones, roughly a tenth occurring once. The chain joins TRBV27 to TRBJ2-2, with a weak D call TRBD1 (5 bases). The sequencing input was PBMCs. The sequence came from a woman in her twenties or thirties in good health and CMV-seropositive. Here the CDR3 reads CASSPTWGLAGELFF. DNA of the CDR3: TGTGCCAGCAGTCCCACCTGGGGCTTGGCCGGGGAGCTGTTTTTT.